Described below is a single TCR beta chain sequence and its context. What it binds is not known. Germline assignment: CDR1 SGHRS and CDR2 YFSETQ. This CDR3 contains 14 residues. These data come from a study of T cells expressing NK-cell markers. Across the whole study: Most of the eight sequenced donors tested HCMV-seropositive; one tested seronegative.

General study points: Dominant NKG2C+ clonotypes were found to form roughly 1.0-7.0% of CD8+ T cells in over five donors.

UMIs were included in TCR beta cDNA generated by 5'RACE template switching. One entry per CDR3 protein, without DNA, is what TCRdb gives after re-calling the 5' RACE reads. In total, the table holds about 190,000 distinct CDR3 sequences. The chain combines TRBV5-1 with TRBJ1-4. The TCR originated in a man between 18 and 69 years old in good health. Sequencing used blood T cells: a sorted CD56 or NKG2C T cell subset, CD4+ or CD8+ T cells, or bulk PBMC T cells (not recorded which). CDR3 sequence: CASSLSQSGEKLFF.